This T cell receptor beta chain was profiled in a study of OX40 agonist ivuxolimab in advanced cancers. About the study: Patients received the agonistic anti-OX40 (CD134) antibody ivuxolimab.

This clone came up a few times. This CDR3 spans 12 amino acids. CDR1 is LNHDA, CDR2 SQIVND, per germline (reference sequence). V was cut by 5 bases and J by 9 bases, with 11 bases left in between. Libraries were prepared by immunoSEQ multiplex PCR; TCRdb keeps only in-frame clonotypes and omits some of them. The profile covers about 35,000 clones, with around 83% appearing a single time and 1.5% to 2% taken by the ten largest. The sequence was collected from an adult with an advanced solid tumor such as melanoma, head and neck, liver or kidney cancer. The sample in question was CD4+ or CD8+ T cells sorted from blood, obtained in a trial of the OX40 agonist ivuxolimab. The rearrangement uses TRBV19 and TRBJ2-1, with D perhaps TRBD1 or TRBD2 (5 bases each). The CDR3 sequence is CASSLRAGEQFF. The CDR3 nucleotides are TGTGCCAGTAGTCTCAGGGCGGGTGAGCAGTTCTTC.